One sample yielded the 29 T cell receptor beta chains listed below, sequenced in a study of T cells in Graves' hyperthyroidism and ophthalmopathy. The CDR3 regions of TCR beta were amplified from RNA transcripts. HTBI primers drove first-round RT-PCR of the TCR CDR3. TCRdb called the multiplex PCR reads again in MiXCR, with one record for every CDR3 protein. This table has around 690,000 distinct CDR3 sequences, roughly 17% appearing once. Sequenced sample: blood. The receptors were gathered from a man aged 50-59 years with Graves' hyperthyroidism.

This clonotype has ten or more counts. The chain is built from TRBV12-3 or TRBV12-4 and TRBJ2-3; D call uncertain. The V and J ends lost 3 bases and 9 bases respectively, with 4 bases between them. The CDR3 is 10 residues long. The CDR3 sequence: CASSFWTQYF. In DNA form, the CDR3 reads TGTGCCAGCAGTTTTTGGACGCAGTATTTT.

The chain has TRBV7-3 and TRBJ2-2, with a weak D call TRBD2 (6 bases). The CDR3 has 14 amino acids. Germline-derived CDR1 and CDR2 are SGHTA and FQGTGA. Trimming removed 3 bases from V and 6 bases from J, with 11 bases in between. The CDR3 DNA is TGTGCCAGCAGCTTCCGGAGGGCCTCCGGGGAGCTGTTTTTT. This translates into CASSFRRASGELFF.

V is TRBV29-1 and J is TRBJ2-5; possibly TRBD1 or TRBD2 for D (6 bases each). Germline V gene lookup returns CDR1 SQVTM and CDR2 ANQGSEA. The CDR3 is 14 residues long. The V end was cut by 3 bases, the J end by 5 bases, with 16 bases between. CDR3 DNA sequence: TGCAGCGTTGAGTTTACGGGGGCCGGGGAGACCCAGTACTTC. Protein sequence: CSVEFTGAGETQYF.

This clonotype was seen more than once but under ten times. The rearrangement joins TRBV28 to TRBJ2-1, with 8 positions matching TRBD2. Germline lookup yields CDR1 MDHEN and CDR2 SYDVKM. This CDR3 is built from 15 residues. Trimming removed 4 bases from V and 9 bases from J; junction bases left unmatched: 11. The CDR3 loop is CASSYPNVGRGEQFF. The DNA for the CDR3 is TGTGCCAGCAGTTACCCCAATGTCGGGAGGGGTGAGCAGTTCTTC.

Turning to this clonotype: This may be a read error: a much more frequent sequence differs by one nucleotide. The CDR3 loop is CAISEATSGSRDTQYF. CDR3 nucleotide sequence: TGTGCCATCAGTGAGGCGACTAGCGGGAGTAGGGATACGCAGTATTTT. V and J are TRBV10-3 and TRBJ2-3; 12 nucleotides align to TRBD2. V shed 2 bases and J 6 bases; nucleotides not matched to a gene: 6. Germline V CDR1 and CDR2: ENHRY, SYGVKD. This CDR3 contains 16 residues.

The gene calls are TRBV6-4 and TRBJ1-1; D might be TRBD1 (5 bases). Trimming removed 6 bases from V and 3 bases from J, with 14 bases in between. Per the germline V gene, CDR1 is MRHNA and CDR2 is SNTAGT. The CDR3 has 14 amino acids. This CDR3 is CASSHQQEDTEAFF. The CDR3 DNA follows: TGTGCCAGCAGCCACCAACAGGAGGACACTGAAGCTTTCTTT.

The J gene is TRBJ2-1, the V gene TRBV27, with no clear D. V lost 8 bases to trimming and J lost 6 bases, with 11 bases between them. The V gene's germline CDR1 is MNHEY and CDR2 SMNVEV (reference sequence). This CDR3 has 12 residues. Here the CDR3 DNA reads TGTGCCAGCCGAATGATCACCAATGAGCAGTTCTTC. Translating gives CASRMITNEQFF.

This sequence joins TRBV6-1 and TRBJ2-4; the D gene is possibly TRBD2 (6 bases). This CDR3 has 17 residues. Trimming pared 4 bases from V and 9 bases from J, leaving 25 bases between. CDR1 MNHNS and CDR2 SASEGT come from the germline V gene. The CDR3 DNA is TGTGCCAGCAGTGGCTCCGGAGCGGCGGGGACCACGATCATTCAGTACTTC. Its translation: CASSGSGAAGTTIIQYF.

This clonotype has only a few counts. The chain links TRBV3-1 to TRBJ2-7; D is ambiguous. The V gene lost 7 bases and the J gene lost 0 bases, with 10 bases spanning the gap. Germline CDR1 and CDR2: LGHDT and YNNKEL (reference sequence). The CDR3 contains 13 residues. The CDR3 bases are TGTGCCAGCACCCAGAGAGGCTCCTACGAGCAGTACTTC. Translated: CASTQRGSYEQYF.

The table lists this clonotype with a few counts. This chain joins TRBV18 and TRBJ1-3; D is possibly TRBD1 (5 bases). V lost 4 bases and J lost 0, with 10 bases in between. The germline CDR1 and CDR2 sequences are KGHSH and LQKENI. This CDR3 comprises 15 residues. The CDR3, as DNA: TGTGCCAGCTCACAGGGGCCCGGCTCTGGAAACACCATATATTTT. It specifies CASSQGPGSGNTIYF. Drawing the rest from reference TRBV18 and TRBJ1-3, the complete variable domain is NAGVMQNPRHLVRRRGQEARLRCSPMKGHSHVYWYRQLPEEGLKFMVYLQKENIIDESGMPKERFSAEFPKEGPSILRIQQVVRGDSAAYFCASSQGPGSGNTIYFGEGSWLTVV.

Written as DNA, the CDR3 is TGTGCCACCTCCTTCCGGGACGTGCAGTACTTC. Translated, it gives CATSFRDVQYF. The V call is TRBV6-1, the J call TRBJ2-7; tentatively, D is TRBD1 or TRBD2 (5 bases each). The CDR3 sequence is 11 residues long. Germline CDR1 reads MNHNS; CDR2 reads SASEGT. Trimming shortened V by 10 bases and J by 9 bases, and 16 bases separated the two germline ends.

As for this clonotype: One end of the junction does not line up with germline, which may come from a read error. The V and J genes are TRBV5-1 and TRBJ2-6; D gene ambiguous. Germline-derived CDR1 and CDR2 are SGHRS and YFSETQ. The CDR3 has 17 residues. DNA for the CDR3: TGCGCCGGCAGCTTGGGTGAGGAATTGGCTGGGGCCAACGTCCTGACTTTC. It codes for CAGSLGEELAGANVLTF.

A few counts support this clonotype. This chain links TRBV20-1 with TRBJ2-7; D is possibly TRBD1 (5 bases). The V gene lost 6 bases and the J gene lost 0 bases, with 21 bases spanning the gap. This CDR3 contains 16 residues. In germline, CDR1 is DFQATT, CDR2 SNEGSKA (reference sequence). CDR3 sequence (DNA): TGCAGTGCCACCGGCCAACAAGGGGATTACTCCTACGAGCAGTACTTC. Translation gives CSATGQQGDYSYEQYF.

This clonotype was seen ten or more times. This chain links TRBV24-1 with TRBJ2-1, with 13 bases identical to TRBD2. The germline CDR1 and CDR2 sequences are KGHDR and SFDVKD. The CDR3 has 18 amino acids. Trimming cost V 4 bases and J 0 bases; bases outside gene matches: 5. This chain's CDR3 is CATSDRRTSGSSYNEQFF. The CDR3 DNA is TGTGCCACCAGTGACCGACGGACTAGCGGGAGCTCCTACAATGAGCAGTTCTTC.

This clonotype was detected many times. The chain carries TRBV20-1 and TRBJ2-3; weak D call: TRBD1 (5 bases). The germline gives CDR1 DFQATT, CDR2 SNEGSKA (reference sequence). V was cut by 6 bases and J by 4 bases, with 17 bases left in between. The CDR3 contains 14 residues. The CDR3 nucleotides are TGCAGTGCCCACTCTTCTCAGGGCGCAGATACGCAGTATTTT. Protein: CSAHSSQGADTQYF.

This clonotype was counted at least ten times. V is TRBV24-1 and J is TRBJ1-2; the D is unclear. V lost 1 base and J 6 bases, leaving 5 bases between the germline ends. Germline V gene lookup returns CDR1 KGHDR and CDR2 SFDVKD. The CDR3 runs 12 residues. The CDR3 loop reads CATSDFTNGYTF. The CDR3 region has the DNA TGTGCCACCAGTGATTTTACTAATGGCTACACCTTC.

The chain joins TRBV15 to TRBJ2-3; D is possibly TRBD2 (7 bases). The CDR3 is made up of 16 amino acids. Germline lookup yields CDR1 LNHNV and CDR2 YYDKDF (reference sequence). Trimming pared 0 bases from V and 4 bases from J, leaving 14 bases between. CDR3: CATSRDRGGGSDTQYF. CDR3 DNA: TGTGCCACCAGCAGAGATCGTGGCGGGGGCTCAGATACGCAGTATTTT. Supplemented by reference TRBV15 and TRBJ2-3, the full variable domain reads DAMVIQNPRYQVTQFGKPVTLSCSQTLNHNVMYWYQQKSSQAPKLLFHYYDKDFNNEADTPDNFQSRRPNTSFCFLDIRSPGLGDTAMYLCATSRDRGGGSDTQYFGPGTRLTVL.

This clonotype was recorded at least ten times. The chain recombines TRBV2 with TRBJ2-3, with 13 positions matching TRBD2. Looked up from germline, CDR1 is SNHLY and CDR2 is FYNNEI. J gave up 5 bases and V 10 bases, and 3 bases lay outside the gene matches. The CDR3 spans 13 residues. The CDR3 here is CATGLAGVDTQYF. DNA for the CDR3: TGTGCCACCGGACTAGCGGGAGTAGATACGCAGTATTTT.

This clonotype was observed many times. The chain combines TRBV13 with TRBJ2-1; tentative D call: TRBD1 (6 bases). Trimming removed 3 bases from V and 4 bases from J, with 13 bases in between. The CDR3 loop spans 15 amino acids. The V gene's germline CDR1 is PRHDT and CDR2 FYEKMQ (reference sequence). The CDR3 reads CASSFGDRKYNEQFF. CDR3 nucleotides: TGTGCCAGCAGCTTTGGCGACAGGAAATACAATGAGCAGTTCTTC.

This clonotype showed up many times. This chain connects TRBV28 to TRBJ1-1; no reliable D call. The V gene's germline CDR1 is MDHEN and CDR2 SYDVKM. Trimming shortened V by 7 bases and J by 0 bases, and 9 bases separated the two germline ends. CDR3 size: 13 residues. CDR3: CASMDGMNTEAFF. The DNA for the CDR3 is TGTGCCAGCATGGACGGGATGAACACTGAAGCTTTCTTT.

This clonotype was recorded a few times. The rearrangement links TRBV4-3 to TRBJ1-2, with TRBD1 matching 11 bases. V lost 5 bases to trimming and J lost 0 bases; unmatched junction nucleotides: 8. There are 17 residues in the CDR3. CDR1 and CDR2 from the germline V gene are LGHNA and YSLEER. The CDR3 DNA reads as TGCGCCAGCAGCACCCGGACAGGGGGCGAATCTAACTATGGCTACACCTTC. Translated, it gives CASSTRTGGESNYGYTF.

This sequence joins TRBV29-1 and TRBJ1-2; D call uncertain. Trimming took off 5 bases at V and 6 bases at J, with 22 bases between the two ends. CDR1 is SQVTM, CDR2 ANQGSEA, per germline. CDR3 size: 15 residues. This chain's CDR3 is CSVLMGIPKIDGYTF. The DNA of the CDR3 is TGCAGCGTTCTGATGGGGATCCCAAAAATCGATGGCTACACCTTC. Full variable domain (missing parts from reference TRBV29-1 and TRBJ1-2): SAVISQKPSRDICQRGTSLTIQCQVDSQVTMMFWYRQQPGQSLTLIATANQGSEATYESGFVIDKFPISRPNLTFSTLTVSNMSPEDSSIYLCSVLMGIPKIDGYTFGSGTRLTVV.

This clonotype was seen ten or more times. This chain's CDR3 is CASSLRIAAYNEQFF. CDR3 coding DNA: TGTGCCAGCAGTTTACGAATAGCGGCCTACAATGAGCAGTTCTTC. The V and J genes are TRBV12-3 or TRBV12-4 and TRBJ2-1, with a weak D call TRBD2 (6 bases). The CDR3 is 15 residues long. Trimming shortened V by 2 bases and J by 2 bases, and 10 bases separated the two germline ends.

This clonotype came up a few times. The V call is TRBV29-1, the J call TRBJ2-1; 9 bases line up with TRBD2. The CDR3 totals 14 residues. V lost 8 bases to trimming and J lost 8 bases; unmatched junction nucleotides: 13. CDR1 is SQVTM and CDR2 is ANQGSEA in the germline V gene. The CDR3 loop reads CSYSRGAGGYEQFF. CDR3 bases: TGCAGCTACTCCAGGGGGGCGGGAGGGTATGAGCAGTTCTTC.

The chain couples TRBV6-2 or TRBV6-3 to TRBJ1-1, with D perhaps TRBD1 (6 bases). V lost 5 bases, J lost 0 bases, and 19 bases lay in between. CDR1 and CDR2 (germline): MNHEY, SVGEGT. The CDR3 spans 17 residues. CDR3 region: CASSMVRTAVMNTEAFF. CDR3 nucleotides: TGTGCCAGCAGTATGGTTCGGACAGCCGTCATGAACACTGAAGCTTTCTTT.

This clonotype was seen a few times. This chain joins TRBV6-1 and TRBJ1-3, with D unresolved. This CDR3 spans 14 amino acids. V was clipped by 5 bases and J by 0 bases, with 8 bases between them. The germline V gene encodes CDR1 MNHNS and CDR2 SASEGT. The CDR3 DNA is TGTGCCAGCAGTCTGCATGACTCTGGAAACACCATATATTTT. Encoded protein: CASSLHDSGNTIYF.

The chain recombines TRBV12-3 or TRBV12-4 with TRBJ2-6, with a possible D match to TRBD2 (6 bases). CDR3 length equals 20 residues. V lost 2 bases, J lost 0 bases, and 20 bases lay in between. CDR3 sequence reads: CASSLRIGGGSPSGANVLTF. In nucleotides, the CDR3 is TGTGCCAGCAGTTTAAGGATCGGCGGAGGGTCCCCCTCTGGGGCCAACGTCCTGACTTTC.

Many counts were recorded for this clonotype. The chain combines TRBV6-2 or TRBV6-3 with TRBJ2-5, with 7 bases matching TRBD1. CDR3 size: 13 residues. The germline V gene encodes CDR1 MNHEY and CDR2 SVGEGT. With V trimmed by 5 bases and J by 4 bases, 4 bases remained unmatched. CDR3 loop: CASSLGTVETQYF. The DNA of the CDR3 is TGTGCCAGCAGTCTCGGGACAGTAGAGACCCAGTACTTC.

The chain recombines TRBV19 with TRBJ2-1; 14 nucleotides line up with TRBD2. The CDR3 contains 16 residues. Germline values: CDR1 LNHDA, CDR2 SQIVND (reference sequence). Trimming cost V 3 bases and J 2 bases; bases outside gene matches: 0. CDR3 nucleotide sequence: TGTGCCAGTAGTATGACTAGCGGGGGGGCCTACAATGAGCAGTTCTTC. Residues: CASSMTSGGAYNEQFF.